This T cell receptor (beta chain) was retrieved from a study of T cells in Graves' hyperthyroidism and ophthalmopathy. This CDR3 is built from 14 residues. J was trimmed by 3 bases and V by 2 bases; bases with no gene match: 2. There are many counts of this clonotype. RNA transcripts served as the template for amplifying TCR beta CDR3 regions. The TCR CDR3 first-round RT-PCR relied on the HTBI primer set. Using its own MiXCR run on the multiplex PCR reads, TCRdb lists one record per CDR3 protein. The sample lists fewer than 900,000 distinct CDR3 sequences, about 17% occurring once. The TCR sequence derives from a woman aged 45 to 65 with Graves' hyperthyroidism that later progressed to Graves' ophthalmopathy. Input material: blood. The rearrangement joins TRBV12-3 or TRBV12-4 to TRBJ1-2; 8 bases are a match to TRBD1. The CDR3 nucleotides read TGTGCCAGCAGTTTACAGGGGGCGGACTATGGCTACACCTTC. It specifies CASSLQGADYGYTF.